A single sample is the source of the 24 T cell receptor beta chains below, sequenced in a study of blood T cell repertoires in COVID-19. Using immunoSEQ multiplex PCR, the repertoire was profiled, and TCRdb retains in-frame clones only, with some absent. The sample records 100,000 to 140,000 clones, over 60% being singletons. Sequencing used peripheral blood. The source of these receptors is an older man with acute or convalescent COVID-19.

The V call is TRBV27, the J call TRBJ1-1, with 8 bases lining up with TRBD1. The V and J ends lost 4 bases and 6 bases, in that order; junction bases with no gene match: 7. Germline V gene data show CDR1 as MNHEY and CDR2 as SMNVEV (reference sequence). This CDR3 comprises 14 residues. The CDR3: CASSSRTGRPEAFF. The CDR3 nucleotides are TGTGCCAGCAGTTCCCGGACAGGGCGGCCTGAAGCTTTCTTT.

The J gene is TRBJ2-7, the V gene TRBV27; D is perhaps TRBD2 (6 bases). This CDR3 is built from 15 residues. The V end was cut by 7 bases, the J end by 0 bases, with 16 bases between. Germline lookup yields CDR1 MNHEY and CDR2 SMNVEV (reference sequence). The CDR3 reads CASTRAGRSSYEQYF. In nucleotides, the CDR3 is TGTGCCAGCACCCGTGCGGGACGGAGCTCCTACGAGCAGTACTTC.

The chain combines TRBV6-5 with TRBJ2-3; unclear D gene. Trimming cost V 2 bases and J 4 bases, with 4 bases left between them. CDR3 length: 12 amino acids. Germline V gene lookup returns CDR1 MNHEY and CDR2 SVGAGI. The CDR3 DNA reads as TGTGCCAGCAGTTACGCGGCAGATACGCAGTATTTT. Translation: CASSYAADTQYF.

The genes are TRBV7-7 and TRBJ2-5; the D is unclear. In germline, CDR1 is SSHAT, CDR2 FNYEAQ (reference sequence). The CDR3 has 15 amino acids. V gave up 5 bases and J gave up 2 bases, with 15 bases separating them. CDR3 in amino acids: CASSLSSRIQETQYF. The CDR3 bases are TGTGCCAGCAGCCTATCGTCTCGAATTCAAGAGACCCAGTACTTC. The variable domain in full, completed from reference TRBV7-7 and TRBJ2-5, reads GAGVSQSPRYKVTKRGQDVTLRCDPISSHATLYWYQQALGQGPEFLTYFNYEAQPDKSGLPSDRFSAERPEGSISTLTIQRTEQRDSAMYRCASSLSSRIQETQYFGPGTRLLVL.

V gene TRBV7-3 combines with J gene TRBJ2-4; D may be TRBD1 (6 bases). This CDR3 is built from 15 residues. Germline lookup yields CDR1 SGHTA and CDR2 FQGTGA. Trimming removed 2 bases at V and 3 bases at J, with 11 bases between. This chain's CDR3 is CASSLAPQGKNIQYF. The DNA of the CDR3 is TGTGCCAGCAGCTTAGCGCCACAGGGCAAAAACATTCAGTACTTC.

The chain joins TRBV5-1 to TRBJ1-2; TRBD1 is a possible D gene (5 bases). CDR1 SGHRS and CDR2 YFSETQ come from the germline V gene. The CDR3 is made up of 13 amino acids. V gave up 4 bases and J gave up 7 bases, with 14 bases separating them. The CDR3 spells CASSEQGSGGYTF. As DNA, the CDR3 is TGCGCCAGCAGCGAGCAGGGCTCGGGTGGCTACACCTTC.

J is TRBJ2-7 and V is TRBV29-1; a possible D gene is TRBD2 (5 bases). Germline V gene lookup returns CDR1 SQVTM and CDR2 ANQGSEA. CDR3 length equals 12 residues. V was cut by 4 bases and J by 2 bases, with 9 bases left in between. The CDR3 region is CSVGAAAYEQYF. In DNA, the CDR3 is TGCAGCGTTGGGGCAGCGGCCTACGAGCAGTACTTC.

This chain connects TRBV5-1 to TRBJ1-2; TRBD1 aligns across 10 bases. The germline V gene has CDR1 SGHRS and CDR2 YFSETQ. The ends lost 5 bases at V and 7 bases at J; junction bases unmatched: 14. The CDR3 totals 16 residues. For the CDR3, the DNA is TGCGCCAGCAGTCTTGGGACAGGGGCGTCATCGGTTGGCTACACCTTC. Protein product: CASSLGTGASSVGYTF.

The chain has TRBV5-1 and TRBJ2-1, with TRBD2 matching over 9 bases. CDR3 length: 14 residues. Germline V gives CDR1 SGHRS, CDR2 YFSETQ. V shed 3 bases and J 7 bases; nucleotides not matched to a gene: 5. CDR3 in amino acids: CASSSSGVGNEQFF. The CDR3 nucleotides read TGCGCCAGCAGCTCTAGCGGGGTGGGGAATGAGCAGTTCTTC. The full variable domain, with the rest looked up from reference TRBV5-1 and TRBJ2-1, is KAGVTQTPRYLIKTRGQQVTLSCSPISGHRSVSWYQQTPGQGLQFLFEYFSETQRNKGNFPGRFSGRQFSNSRSEMNVSTLELGDSALYLCASSSSGVGNEQFFGPGTRLTVL.

The count of this clone is one. The chain employs TRBV15 and TRBJ1-1, with 7 bases identical to TRBD1. V was pared by 1 base and J by 0 bases, with 5 bases of the junction left unmatched. This CDR3 region has 16 residues. CDR1 and CDR2 from the germline V gene are LNHNV and YYDKDF (reference sequence). Here the CDR3 reads CATSRAPTGMNTEAFF. DNA of the CDR3: TGTGCCACCAGCAGAGCACCGACAGGGATGAACACTGAAGCTTTCTTT.

The V call is TRBV7-2, the J call TRBJ1-1, with D unresolved. This CDR3 comprises 15 residues. Germline V gives CDR1 SGHTA, CDR2 FQGNSA. Trimming removed 3 bases from V and 1 base from J, with 12 bases in between. CDR3 DNA sequence: TGTGCCAGCAGCTTCAACGGACGGGGGAACACTGAAGCTTTCTTT. It is translated as CASSFNGRGNTEAFF.

CDR3 coding DNA: TGTGCCAGTAGTATCCCCCCAGGGAGGAGGGGTAACACTGAAGCTTTCTTT. Its protein is CASSIPPGRRGNTEAFF. The V gene is TRBV19, the J gene TRBJ1-1, with D possibly TRBD1 on 5 matching bases. This CDR3 region has 17 residues. Trimming took 3 bases from V and 2 from J, leaving 19 bases between them. CDR1 and CDR2 (germline): LNHDA, SQIVND (reference sequence).

This CDR3 reads CSVEGQATDTQYF. Here the CDR3 DNA reads TGCAGCGTTGAAGGCCAGGCCACAGATACGCAGTATTTT. The chain combines TRBV29-1 with TRBJ2-3; D is uncertain. V lost 1 base to trimming and J lost 2 bases, with 7 bases between them. There are 13 residues in the CDR3. Per germline, CDR1 SQVTM and CDR2 ANQGSEA.

V gene TRBV6-4 combines with J gene TRBJ1-6; 10 bases map to TRBD1. After removal of 10 bases from V and 9 bases from J, the junction contained 6 bases not matched to a gene. Germline V gene lookup returns CDR1 MRHNA and CDR2 SNTAGT. The CDR3 has 13 residues. The CDR3 bases are TGTGCCACCGCCCGGGACAGGGGTTCACCCCTCCACTTT. Amino acids: CATARDRGSPLHF.

The V and J genes are TRBV2 and TRBJ1-5; no firm D call. The CDR3 is 12 residues long. V lost 6 bases to trimming and J lost 5 bases, with 8 bases between them. Germline assignment: CDR1 SNHLY and CDR2 FYNNEI. In DNA form, the CDR3 reads TGTGCCAGCAGGAGCGACGATCAGCCCCAGCATTTT. Protein sequence: CASRSDDQPQHF.

The V and J genes are TRBV11-3 and TRBJ2-5; TRBD1 matches 12 bases. CDR1 and CDR2 (germline): SGHNT, YENEEA. V gave up 4 bases and J gave up 4 bases; unmatched junction bases: 4. The CDR3 is 15 residues long. As DNA, the CDR3 is TGTGCCAGCAGCTCGGGACAGGGGGCTGTAGAGACCCAGTACTTC. This gives the protein CASSSGQGAVETQYF.

CDR3 bases: TGTGCCAGCACTGGGCAGGCCAGCATGTACGAGCAGTACTTC. Translating gives CASTGQASMYEQYF. The chain couples TRBV6-6 to TRBJ2-7, with D unresolved. Germline loops: CDR1 MNHNY, CDR2 SVGAGI (reference sequence). The CDR3 consists of 14 residues. Between the trimmed V and J ends, which lost 7 bases and 4 bases, there was a span of 17 bases.

In its sample, this clone was seen a few times. The J gene is TRBJ2-1, the V gene TRBV11-2, with D tentatively TRBD1 (7 bases). The CDR3 extends over 19 amino acids. The germline V gene encodes CDR1 SGHAT and CDR2 FQNNGV. Trimming cost V 3 bases and J 5 bases, with 26 bases left between them. The CDR3 DNA reads TGTGCCAGCAGCTTCTTTCCAGGGGGGAATGTCGGAACCAACAATGAGCAGTTCTTC. This sequence encodes CASSFFPGGNVGTNNEQFF.

The chain links TRBV11-2 to TRBJ2-2; 8 bases fit TRBD2. V dropped 2 bases and J dropped 4; count of bases not matched to a gene: 3. Germline V lookup: CDR1 SGHAT, CDR2 FQNNGV. The CDR3 covers 15 residues. The CDR3 protein is CASSLNGGGTGELFF. CDR3 in DNA: TGTGCCAGCAGCTTAAACGGGGGGGGCACCGGGGAGCTGTTTTTT.

The rearrangement links TRBV27 to TRBJ1-5, with 8 bases lining up with TRBD1. Looked up from germline, CDR1 is MNHEY and CDR2 is SMNVEV (reference sequence). This CDR3 spans 13 amino acids. Trimming at V came to 6 bases and at J to 7 bases, leaving 5 bases not matched to a gene. As DNA, the CDR3 is TGTGCCAGCAGGACAGGGGTGGACCAGCCCCAGCATTTT. This codes for CASRTGVDQPQHF.

This chain connects TRBV5-8 to TRBJ1-6; 7 nucleotides agree with TRBD1. The CDR3 length is 15 residues. The V and J ends lost 0 bases and 9 bases, in that order; junction bases with no gene match: 6. Germline lookup yields CDR1 SGHTS and CDR2 YDEGEE. The chain's CDR3 is CASSLGTGVGSPLHF. The CDR3 DNA reads as TGTGCCAGCAGCTTGGGTACAGGGGTCGGTTCACCCCTCCACTTT.

The CDR3 region has the DNA TGCGCCAGCAGCCAAGATGGGCGTGGAATGAGCTCTGGAAACACCATATATTTT. Encoded protein: CASSQDGRGMSSGNTIYF. V usage is TRBV4-1 and J usage is TRBJ1-3; D is undetermined. CDR3 size: 18 residues. Germline V gives CDR1 MGHRA, CDR2 YSYEKL. V dropped 0 bases and J dropped 0 bases, with 15 bases sitting between them.

The genes are TRBV12-5 and TRBJ1-1, with D tentatively TRBD1 (5 bases). This CDR3 contains 13 residues. Per germline, CDR1 LGHNT and CDR2 FRNRAP. Trimming pared 5 bases from V and 1 base from J, leaving 8 bases between. The CDR3 coding sequence is TGTGCTAGTGGTATCAGGGAGAACACTGAAGCTTTCTTT. Translated, it gives CASGIRENTEAFF. Using reference TRBV12-5 and TRBJ1-1 for the parts outside the CDR3, the full variable domain is DARVTQTPRHKVTEMGQEVTMRCQPILGHNTVFWYRQTMMQGLELLAYFRNRAPLDDSGMPKDRFSAEMPDATLATLKIQPSEPRDSAVYFCASGIRENTEAFFGQGTRLTVV.

The V gene is TRBV5-1, the J gene TRBJ2-4; possible D gene TRBD1, 5 bases. Germline lookup yields CDR1 SGHRS and CDR2 YFSETQ. The germline V and J ends were trimmed by 0 bases and 8 bases, with 15 bases remaining between them. The CDR3 is 15 amino acids. The CDR3 DNA reads TGCGCCAGCAGCTTGGAGGGGCCCCTCCAGGACATTCAGTACTTC. Protein product: CASSLEGPLQDIQYF.